The clone carrying this TCR beta chain was found a few times. Its target is not known. The source of the sample is a study of T cell repertoires in cytomegalovirus infection. Overall study context: Public TCR beta signatures marked donors with CMV infection and the matching HLA.

TCRdb reanalysed the reads using MiXCR and keeps one entry per CDR3 protein. The sample lists roughly 720,000 distinct CDR3 sequences; approximately 40% were seen once. Study results and limitations: CMV-specific TCR beta clonotypes restricted by HLA-C dominated the ex vivo response. Identification of carriers of CMV plus the relevant HLA was achieved through cumulative public TCR beta family frequency.

V was cut by 5 bases and J by 8 bases, with 12 bases left in between. The CDR3 length is 13 residues. The germline V gene has CDR1 LNHDA and CDR2 SQIVND (reference sequence). The V call is TRBV19, the J call TRBJ1-4, with a possible D match to TRBD1 (6 bases). The receptor's source is a human donor in good health (CMV status not recorded). Some clones in this sample may be carry-over from other donors' samples. Sequences were obtained from PBMCs. CDR3 sequence reads: CASSWGHGEKLFF. In DNA form, the CDR3 reads TGTGCCAGTAGTTGGGGGCACGGGGAAAAACTGTTTTTT.